What follows are 30 T cell receptor beta chains derived from one specimen sequenced in a study of blood T cells in healthy people across ages. Through a sample-barcoded 5' primer and a J-beta primer mix, a second PCR was run for about 6 to 11 cycles. A single record per CDR3 protein comes from TCRdb applying MiXCR to the 5' RACE reads. Here the sample spans about 1.7 million distinct CDR3 sequences, over 25% being singletons. Input material: blood. All receptors derive from a woman younger than 45 in good health.

This clonotype has a count of ten or more. The chain couples TRBV5-1 to TRBJ2-1; 8 nucleotides match TRBD2. CDR3 length equals 16 residues. The germline V gene has CDR1 SGHRS and CDR2 YFSETQ. V dropped 0 bases and J dropped 3; count of bases not matched to a gene: 5. The CDR3: CASSLAGTRGYNEQFF. CDR3 sequence (DNA): TGCGCCAGCAGCTTGGCCGGGACTAGAGGCTACAATGAGCAGTTCTTC. The variable domain in full, completed from reference TRBV5-1 and TRBJ2-1, reads KAGVTQTPRYLIKTRGQQVTLSCSPISGHRSVSWYQQTPGQGLQFLFEYFSETQRNKGNFPGRFSGRQFSNSRSEMNVSTLELGDSALYLCASSLAGTRGYNEQFFGPGTRLTVL.

This chain connects TRBV2 to TRBJ2-1; 11 bases are a match to TRBD2. Losses at the gene ends were 6 bases for V and 9 bases for J; bases not matched to a gene: 7. From germline, CDR1 is SNHLY and CDR2 FYNNEI. The CDR3 is 14 amino acids. The CDR3 protein is CASSITSGSGEQFF. In nucleotides, the CDR3 is TGTGCCAGCAGCATAACTAGCGGGAGTGGTGAGCAGTTCTTC.

This clonotype was found a few times. The J gene is TRBJ1-1, the V gene TRBV12-3 or TRBV12-4; D may be TRBD1 (6 bases). This CDR3 spans 11 amino acids. The V end was cut by 10 bases, the J end by 11 bases, with 17 bases between. The CDR3 is CATQDRLGAFF. The CDR3 DNA reads as TGTGCCACTCAGGACAGACTCGGGGCTTTCTTT.

The chain recombines TRBV4-1 with TRBJ1-4, with unresolved D. The germline V gene encodes CDR1 MGHRA and CDR2 YSYEKL. The V end was cut by 3 bases, the J end by 7 bases, with 6 bases between. The CDR3 is 12 amino acids. The CDR3 region has the DNA TGCGCCAGCAGCCACCCGTTTGAAAAACTGTTTTTT. This translates into CASSHPFEKLFF.

Remarks on this clonotype: Given a much more abundant clone one base away, this may be a read error. The CDR3 reads CASSSTVNEQYF. The CDR3 nucleotides are TGTGCCAGCAGCTCGACAGTCAACGAGCAGTACTTC. The rearrangement uses TRBV5-6 and TRBJ2-5; D perhaps matches TRBD1 (5 bases). The tail of the sequence fits TRBJ2-7 better, so the J call may be wrong. The CDR3 sequence is 12 residues long. CDR1 SGHDT and CDR2 YYEEEE come from the germline V gene.

This clonotype was picked up a small number of times. This chain joins TRBV20-1 and TRBJ2-5; 8 nucleotides match TRBD2. Germline assignment: CDR1 DFQATT and CDR2 SNEGSKA (reference sequence). The CDR3 length is 14 residues. V trimming: 5 bases; J trimming: 3 bases; junction bases outside the gene matches: 8. This CDR3 reads CSAFQGLAEETQYF. In nucleotides, the CDR3 is TGCAGTGCTTTCCAAGGACTAGCTGAAGAGACCCAGTACTTC.

The chain links TRBV28 to TRBJ2-7, with D maybe TRBD2 (5 bases). Germline CDR1 reads MDHEN; CDR2 reads SYDVKM. The CDR3 extends over 14 amino acids. Deletions cut 9 bases from V and 1 base from J, with 16 bases between. CDR3 in amino acids: CASRNGGFSYEQYF. The CDR3 region has the DNA TGTGCCAGTCGCAACGGAGGTTTTTCCTACGAGCAGTACTTC. The full variable domain, completed using reference TRBV28 and TRBJ2-7, is DVKVTQSSRYLVKRTGEKVFLECVQDMDHENMFWYRQDPGLGLRLIYFSYDVKMKEKGDIPEGYSVSREKKERFSLILESASTNQTSMYLCASRNGGFSYEQYFGPGTRLTVT.

The sample holds a few counts of this clonotype. The genes are TRBV12-3 or TRBV12-4 and TRBJ2-1, with D maybe TRBD1 (6 bases). The CDR3 is 15 amino acids. Trimming cost V 3 bases and J 6 bases, with 15 bases left between them. CDR3 in DNA: TGTGCCAGCAGTTTTGGGGGCTTTATTAGCAATGAGCAGTTCTTC. Translating it yields CASSFGGFISNEQFF.

The rearrangement links TRBV3-1 to TRBJ2-1, with 9 bases aligning to TRBD2. Germline V gene sequence: CDR1 LGHDT, CDR2 YNNKEL (reference sequence). The V segment lost 0 bases and the J segment 4 bases; nucleotides outside the gene matches: 4. The CDR3 spans 16 residues. In DNA, the CDR3 is TGTGCCAGCAGCCAAGAAGGGACTAGCCGTTACAATGAGCAGTTCTTC. Translated, it gives CASSQEGTSRYNEQFF.

A few counts support this clonotype. The gene calls are TRBV7-2 and TRBJ2-2; D possibly matches TRBD1 or TRBD2 (5 bases each). This CDR3 is 16 amino acids long. Germline assignment: CDR1 SGHTA and CDR2 FQGNSA. Between the trimmed V and J ends, which lost 4 bases and 4 bases, there was a span of 16 bases. The CDR3 region has the DNA TGTGCCAGCAGCTCACCGGGACGGCCGAGCACCGGGGAGCTGTTTTTT. Encoded protein: CASSSPGRPSTGELFF.

Notes on this clonotype: This may be a read error: a much more frequent sequence differs by one nucleotide. The gene calls are TRBV7-2 and TRBJ2-5; D possibly matches TRBD1 or TRBD2 (6 bases each). Trimming stripped 7 bases from V and 3 bases from J, with 15 bases between. The CDR3 has 14 amino acids. The V gene's germline CDR1 is SGHTA and CDR2 FQGNSA. CDR3 coding DNA: TGTGCCAGCACCCGTCGGGGGCTGAAAGAGACCCAGTACTTC. This codes for CASTRRGLKETQYF.

This clonotype was counted many times. The rearrangement uses TRBV29-1 and TRBJ1-2; D call uncertain. Between the trimmed V and J ends, which lost 7 bases and 8 bases, there was a span of 17 bases. The CDR3 is 12 amino acids. Germline V gene data show CDR1 as SQVTM and CDR2 as ANQGSEA. Here the CDR3 reads CSGSGLTGGYTF. The CDR3 nucleotides are TGCAGCGGGTCCGGGTTAACGGGAGGCTACACCTTC.

This clonotype occurred a few times. V gene TRBV10-2 combines with J gene TRBJ2-3, with unresolved D. This CDR3 region has 14 residues. The germline CDR1 and CDR2 sequences are WSHSY and SAAADI. Trimming took 7 bases from V and 2 from J, leaving 13 bases between them. The CDR3 reads CASMTQATTDTQYF. The CDR3 nucleotides read TGCGCCAGCATGACACAAGCTACCACAGATACGCAGTATTTT.

This chain connects TRBV9 to TRBJ2-1, with 8 nucleotides matching TRBD2. The germline V gene has CDR1 SGDLS and CDR2 YYNGEE. J lost 5 bases, V lost 3 bases, and 7 bases had no gene match. The CDR3 consists of 15 residues. The CDR3 protein is CASSEVPGLDNEQFF. In nucleotides, the CDR3 is TGTGCCAGCAGCGAGGTCCCGGGACTAGACAATGAGCAGTTCTTC.

This clonotype showed up many times. V gene TRBV6-5 combines with J gene TRBJ2-7, with D possibly matching TRBD1 (7 bases). Per the germline V gene, CDR1 is MNHEY and CDR2 is SVGAGI. This CDR3 spans 14 amino acids. Trimming removed 2 bases from V and 2 bases from J, with 10 bases in between. DNA of the CDR3: TGTGCCAGCAGTTACCAGGGGGGCCCCTACGAGCAGTACTTC. This gives the protein CASSYQGGPYEQYF.

The CDR3 is CASRIRPGENHEQYF. The CDR3 nucleotides are TGCGCCAGCAGGATCCGGCCGGGGGAGAACCACGAGCAGTACTTC. The chain links TRBV10-2 to TRBJ2-7, with D possibly TRBD2 on 6 matching bases. Germline loops: CDR1 WSHSY, CDR2 SAAADI. V lost 6 bases and J lost 5, with 20 bases in between. This CDR3 has 15 residues.

This clonotype was counted only a few times. The chain couples TRBV7-6 to TRBJ2-5, with D possibly TRBD2 on 6 matching bases. Germline CDR1 and CDR2: SGHVS and FNYEAQ. The CDR3 is made up of 13 amino acids. Trimming took off 5 bases at V and 5 bases at J, with 12 bases between the two ends. Written as DNA, the CDR3 is TGTGCCAGCAGCGGCGCGGGACGGGAGACCCAGTACTTC. Translating it yields CASSGAGRETQYF.

The DNA for the CDR3 is TGTGCCACCAGTGATACCAGCGGGAGCTCCTACAATGAGCAGTACTTC. Its translation: CATSDTSGSSYNEQYF. The chain has TRBV24-1 and TRBJ2-1; 8 nucleotides line up with TRBD2. With the DNA end fitting TRBJ2-7 better, the J assignment may be wrong. The CDR3 runs to 16 residues. The germline gives CDR1 KGHDR, CDR2 SFDVKD.

This chain connects TRBV10-3 to TRBJ2-1, with TRBD2 matching 10 bases. This CDR3 region has 15 residues. CDR1 and CDR2 (germline): ENHRY, SYGVKD. The V and J ends lost 7 bases and 2 bases, in that order; junction bases with no gene match: 5. DNA of the CDR3: TGTGCCATCAAAGAGGGGACTAGCGCCTACAATGAGCAGTTCTTC. It translates to CAIKEGTSAYNEQFF.

The rearrangement links TRBV19 to TRBJ2-1, with D unresolved. The CDR3 runs to 14 residues. V shed 8 bases and J shed 8 bases, with 19 bases lying between them. Germline V gives CDR1 LNHDA, CDR2 SQIVND (reference sequence). The CDR3 protein is CASGAVVGYDEQFF. The CDR3 DNA reads as TGTGCCAGTGGCGCGGTAGTAGGTTACGATGAGCAGTTCTTC.

This clonotype was counted a few times. The V gene is TRBV20-1, the J gene TRBJ1-2, with D perhaps TRBD1 (5 bases). CDR1 is DFQATT and CDR2 is SNEGSKA in the germline V gene (reference sequence). With 1 base removed from V and 6 bases from J, the gap between germline ends came to 15 bases. This CDR3 is 14 amino acids long. The CDR3: CSARGQGEEDGYTF. The DNA for the CDR3 is TGCAGTGCTAGAGGGCAAGGGGAAGAGGATGGCTACACCTTC.

This clonotype was seen a single time. V usage is TRBV2 and J usage is TRBJ2-1; 9 positions agree with TRBD1. The CDR3 has 12 amino acids. V gave up 4 bases and J gave up 14 bases; unmatched junction bases: 6. Germline-derived CDR1 and CDR2 are SNHLY and FYNNEI. CDR3 nucleotide sequence: TGTGCCAGCAGTGCCGTACGGGACAGGGAGTTCTTC. It translates to CASSAVRDREFF.

As to this clonotype: A much larger clonotype is one base distant, so this may be a read error. The chain links TRBV7-9 to TRBJ2-1; D gene unclear. The end of the DNA fits TRBJ2-7 better, so the J call may be wrong. This CDR3 spans 17 amino acids. Germline loops: CDR1 SEHNR, CDR2 FQNEAQ (reference sequence). CDR3 amino acids: CASSLRAFIYDYNEQYF. The CDR3 DNA is TGTGCCAGCAGCTTAAGGGCCTTCATTTACGATTACAATGAGCAGTACTTC.

The chain carries TRBV7-2 and TRBJ2-7; 8 bases are a match to TRBD2. Losses at the gene ends were 5 bases for V and 3 bases for J; bases not matched to a gene: 9. Looked up from germline, CDR1 is SGHTA and CDR2 is FQGNSA. The CDR3 is 15 amino acids. CDR3 protein: CASSIGREVVYEQYF. The CDR3 DNA is TGTGCCAGCAGCATCGGGCGGGAGGTGGTCTACGAGCAGTACTTC.

This clonotype was picked up a small number of times. The gene calls are TRBV30 and TRBJ2-1; no definite D call. The length of the CDR3 is 17 residues. CDR1 and CDR2 from the germline V gene are GTSNPN and SVGIG (reference sequence). Trimming took off 4 bases at V and 0 bases at J, with 19 bases between the two ends. The CDR3 spells CAWTPPGGPSSYNEQFF. The CDR3 bases are TGTGCCTGGACGCCCCCAGGCGGCCCATCCTCCTACAATGAGCAGTTCTTC.

This clonotype was seen a handful of times. The chain recombines TRBV24-1 with TRBJ2-1, with 9 bases fitting TRBD2. CDR1 KGHDR and CDR2 SFDVKD come from the germline V gene. CDR3 length equals 16 residues. With 4 bases clipped from V and 6 bases from J, the junction kept 9 bases outside the gene matches. This chain's CDR3 is CATSEGAGGPGNEQFF. In nucleotides, the CDR3 is TGTGCCACCAGTGAGGGAGCGGGAGGCCCGGGCAATGAGCAGTTCTTC.

This clonotype was picked up a small number of times. The chain couples TRBV7-6 to TRBJ2-6, with D possibly TRBD2 on 5 matching bases. CDR3 length: 16 residues. The V end was cut by 5 bases, the J end by 2 bases, with 13 bases between. Germline CDR1 reads SGHVS; CDR2 reads FNYEAQ. The chain's CDR3 is CASSPIGGTGANVLTF. CDR3 coding DNA: TGTGCCAGCAGCCCGATTGGAGGAACTGGGGCCAACGTCCTGACTTTC. Looking up the rest from reference TRBV7-6 and TRBJ2-6 gives the full variable domain: GAGVSQSPRYKVTKRGQDVALRCDPISGHVSLYWYRQALGQGPEFLTYFNYEAQQDKSGLPNDRFSAERPEGSISTLTIQRTEQRDSAMYRCASSPIGGTGANVLTFGAGSRLTVL.

This clonotype was seen many times. This chain uses TRBV5-5 with TRBJ2-7; 7 positions agree with TRBD1. V gave up 8 bases and J gave up 2 bases; unmatched junction bases: 19. CDR1 and CDR2 from the germline V gene are SGHKS and YYEKEE (reference sequence). The CDR3 has 17 residues. Here the CDR3 reads CASSGTAKTPDPYEQYF. The CDR3 bases are TGTGCCAGTTCAGGGACAGCCAAGACCCCCGACCCCTACGAGCAGTACTTC.

The table lists this clonotype with many counts. V gene TRBV4-3 combines with J gene TRBJ2-7; the match to TRBD2 covers 7 bases. J gave up 7 bases and V 4 bases, and 13 bases lay outside the gene matches. CDR3 length: 15 residues. Germline V gene sequence: CDR1 LGHNA, CDR2 YSLEER. The CDR3 DNA sequence: TGCGCCAGCAGCCTGGACGGGACTACCTTTGAGGAGCAGTACTTC. Its protein is CASSLDGTTFEEQYF.

This clonotype was found a few times. V gene TRBV18 combines with J gene TRBJ1-3; the D is unclear. The ends were cut back, 1 base at V and 4 bases at J, with 11 bases in the middle. The CDR3 has 15 residues. Germline lookup yields CDR1 KGHSH and CDR2 LQKENI. DNA for the CDR3: TGTGCCAGCTCACCACAGGGATTGTCCGGAAACACCATATATTTT. Translated, it gives CASSPQGLSGNTIYF.